Described below is a single T cell receptor (beta chain) sequence and its context. Its antigen is as yet unknown. The source of the sample is a study of cytotoxic CD8 clonotypes in ibrutinib-treated CLL. About the study: After median about 71 months, roughly 14 stayed in remission, about 12 progressed; responses some 25 partial, 2 complete. Notes on the study in general: Public clonotypes occurred uncommonly; on treatment, they contracted or remained stable. Patients had baseline clonality above age-matched healthy donors, and this clonality moved with circulating CD8+ T-cell counts.

This CDR3 comprises 14 residues. The V gene lost 0 bases and the J gene lost 8 bases, with 11 bases spanning the gap. Germline CDR1 SGHDT, CDR2 YYEEEE. Repertoires were generated with immunoSEQ multiplex PCR, while TCRdb's copy carries only in-frame clones and drops some. The table has 60,000 to 65,000 clones, around 60% seen once. Sequenced material: PBMCs, taken after 12 months of ibrutinib treatment. The clonotype originates from a human donor with chronic lymphocytic leukemia. V and J are TRBV5-6 and TRBJ1-4, with D possibly matching TRBD1 (5 bases). The CDR3 loop reads CASSLGGAREKLFF. DNA of the CDR3: TGTGCCAGCAGCTTGGGTGGGGCTCGAGAAAAACTGTTTTTT.